Below, one T cell receptor beta chain is given with its context. Its antigen is not identified. The CDR3 spans 16 residues. The J segment lost 8 bases and the V segment lost 0 bases, leaving 6 bases of the junction unmatched. CDR1 and CDR2 (germline): MNHEY, SVGAGI. This entry is derived from a study of early stage breast cancer tumors. About the research overall: ER+/PR+/HER2- status applied to about 70% of the 16 invasive breast tumors.

Notes on the study in general: Most shared enriched TCRB sequences were commonly generated ones. Tumors had approximately 2.5-fold higher T cell density than normal breast.

Blood replicates held 0.5 ug DNA, tumor or normal breast about 1.5 ug, two each. Sequencing was performed with immunoSEQ multiplex PCR; in TCRdb, only in-frame clones are kept and a portion is missing. The sample shows tens of thousands of clones, around 80% of them seen only once. This receptor was identified in a person in their 40s with breast cancer. Sequenced material: blood. This chain uses TRBV6-5 with TRBJ2-1, with 11 bases fitting TRBD2. The CDR3 sequence: CASSYSLAGGRYEQFF. The CDR3, as DNA: TGTGCCAGCAGTTACTCCCTAGCGGGAGGTCGCTATGAGCAGTTCTTC.